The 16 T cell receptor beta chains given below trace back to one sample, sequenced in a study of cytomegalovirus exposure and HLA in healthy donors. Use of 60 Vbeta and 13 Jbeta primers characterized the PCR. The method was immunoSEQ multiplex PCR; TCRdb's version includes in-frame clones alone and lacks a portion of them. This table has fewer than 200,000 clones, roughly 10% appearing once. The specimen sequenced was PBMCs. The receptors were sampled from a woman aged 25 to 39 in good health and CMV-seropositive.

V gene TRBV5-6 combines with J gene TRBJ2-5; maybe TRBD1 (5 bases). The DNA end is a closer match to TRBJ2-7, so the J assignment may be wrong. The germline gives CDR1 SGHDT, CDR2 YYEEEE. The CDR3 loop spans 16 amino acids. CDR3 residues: CASSDMGQKGTYEQYF. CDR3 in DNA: TGTGCCAGCAGCGACATGGGGCAGAAGGGAACCTACGAGCAGTACTTC.

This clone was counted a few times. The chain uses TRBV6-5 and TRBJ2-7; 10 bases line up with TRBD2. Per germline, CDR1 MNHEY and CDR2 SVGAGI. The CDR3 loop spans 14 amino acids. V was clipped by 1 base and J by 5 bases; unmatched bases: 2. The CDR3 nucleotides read TGTGCCAGCAGTTACTTGGGGACTAGCGACGAGCAGTACTTC. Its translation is CASSYLGTSDEQYF.

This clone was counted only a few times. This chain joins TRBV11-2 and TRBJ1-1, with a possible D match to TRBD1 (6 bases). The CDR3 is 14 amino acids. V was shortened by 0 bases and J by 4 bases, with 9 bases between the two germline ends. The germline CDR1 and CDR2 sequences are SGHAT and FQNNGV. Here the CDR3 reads CASSLDRGVTEAFF. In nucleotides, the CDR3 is TGTGCCAGCAGCTTAGACAGGGGAGTCACTGAAGCTTTCTTT.

CDR3 coding DNA: TGTGCCAGCAGCAAACAGAGAATGAACACCGGGGAGCTGTTTTTT. Encoded protein: CASSKQRMNTGELFF. The J gene is TRBJ2-2, the V gene TRBV9; no firm D call. The CDR3 consists of 15 residues. V was shortened by 4 bases and J by 1 base, with 11 bases between the two germline ends. Per the germline V gene, CDR1 is SGDLS and CDR2 is YYNGEE.

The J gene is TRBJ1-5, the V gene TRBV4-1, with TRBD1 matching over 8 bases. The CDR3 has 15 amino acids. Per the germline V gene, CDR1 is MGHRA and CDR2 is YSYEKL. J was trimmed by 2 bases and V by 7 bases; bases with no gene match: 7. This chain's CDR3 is CASTKETGGNQPQHF. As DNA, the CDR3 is TGCGCCAGCACCAAAGAGACAGGGGGCAATCAGCCCCAGCATTTT.

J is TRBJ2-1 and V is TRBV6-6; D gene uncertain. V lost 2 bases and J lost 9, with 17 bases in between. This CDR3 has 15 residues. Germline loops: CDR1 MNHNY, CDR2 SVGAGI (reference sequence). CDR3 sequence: CASSYVETSSREQFF. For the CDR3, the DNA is TGTGCCAGCAGTTACGTGGAGACCAGTTCCCGTGAGCAGTTCTTC.

The CDR3 loop reads CASSLDRGYNEQFF. CDR3 nucleotides: TGCGCCAGCAGCTTGGACAGGGGCTACAATGAGCAGTTCTTC. This chain joins TRBV5-1 and TRBJ2-1; TRBD1 matches 7 bases. In germline, CDR1 is SGHRS, CDR2 YFSETQ. CDR3 length: 14 amino acids. Losses at the gene ends were 0 bases for V and 3 bases for J; bases not matched to a gene: 0.

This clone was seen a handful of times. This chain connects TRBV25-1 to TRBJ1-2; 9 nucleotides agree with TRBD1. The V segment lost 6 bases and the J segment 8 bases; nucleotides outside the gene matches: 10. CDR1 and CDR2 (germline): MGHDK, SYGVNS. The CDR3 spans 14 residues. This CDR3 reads CASSRPGTGTGYTF. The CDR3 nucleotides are TGTGCCAGCAGCCGTCCCGGGACAGGGACCGGCTACACCTTC.

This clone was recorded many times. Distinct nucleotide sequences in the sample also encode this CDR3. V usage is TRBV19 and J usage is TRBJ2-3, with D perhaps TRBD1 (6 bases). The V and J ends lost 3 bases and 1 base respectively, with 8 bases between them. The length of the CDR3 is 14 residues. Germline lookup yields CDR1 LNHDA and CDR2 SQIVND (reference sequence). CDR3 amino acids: CASSMDRRTDTQYF. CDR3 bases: TGTGCCAGTAGTATGGACAGACGCACAGATACGCAGTATTTT. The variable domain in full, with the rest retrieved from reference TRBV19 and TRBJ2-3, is DGGITQSPKYLFRKEGQNVTLSCEQNLNHDAMYWYRQDPGQGLRLIYYSQIVNDFQKGDIAEGYSVSREKKESFPLTVTSAQKNPTAFYLCASSMDRRTDTQYFGPGTRLTVL.

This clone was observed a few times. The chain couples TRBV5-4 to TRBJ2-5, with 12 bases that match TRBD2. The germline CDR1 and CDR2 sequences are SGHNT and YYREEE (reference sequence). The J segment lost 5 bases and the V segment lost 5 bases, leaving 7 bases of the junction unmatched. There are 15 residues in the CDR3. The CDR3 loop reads CASRPSGRAGETQYF. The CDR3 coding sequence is TGTGCCAGCAGGCCTAGCGGGAGGGCCGGTGAGACCCAGTACTTC.

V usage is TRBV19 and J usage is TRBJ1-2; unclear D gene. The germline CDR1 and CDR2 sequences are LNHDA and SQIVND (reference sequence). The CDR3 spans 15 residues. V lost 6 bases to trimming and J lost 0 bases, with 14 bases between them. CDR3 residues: CASSYRLSTNYGYTF. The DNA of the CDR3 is TGTGCCAGTAGCTACCGTCTCTCTACTAACTATGGCTACACCTTC.

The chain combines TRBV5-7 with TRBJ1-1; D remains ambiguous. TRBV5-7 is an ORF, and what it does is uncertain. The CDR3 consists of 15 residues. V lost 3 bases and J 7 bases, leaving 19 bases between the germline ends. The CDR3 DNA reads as TGTGCCAGCAGCTGTTGGTCCCATCAAGACATTGAAGCTTTCTTT. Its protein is CASSCWSHQDIEAFF.

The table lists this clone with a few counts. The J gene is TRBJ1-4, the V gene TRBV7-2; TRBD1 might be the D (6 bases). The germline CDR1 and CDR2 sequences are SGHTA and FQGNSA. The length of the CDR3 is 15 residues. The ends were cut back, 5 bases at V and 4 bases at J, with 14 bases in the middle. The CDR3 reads CASSAQTGRNEKLFF. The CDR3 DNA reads TGTGCCAGCAGCGCTCAGACAGGTCGTAATGAAAAACTGTTTTTT.

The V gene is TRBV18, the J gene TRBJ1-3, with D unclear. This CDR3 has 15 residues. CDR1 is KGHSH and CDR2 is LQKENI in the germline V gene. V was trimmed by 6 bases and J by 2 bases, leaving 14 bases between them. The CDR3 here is CASSPGILPGNTIYF. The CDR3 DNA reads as TGTGCCAGCTCCCCCGGGATTTTGCCTGGAAACACCATATATTTT. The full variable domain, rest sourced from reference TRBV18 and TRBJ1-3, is NAGVMQNPRHLVRRRGQEARLRCSPMKGHSHVYWYRQLPEEGLKFMVYLQKENIIDESGMPKERFSAEFPKEGPSILRIQQVVRGDSAAYFCASSPGILPGNTIYFGEGSWLTVV.

Here the CDR3 DNA reads TGTGCCAGCAGTTTATACCTAGCGGGAGTTCCCAATGAGCAGTTCTTC. Translating it yields CASSLYLAGVPNEQFF. The chain employs TRBV27 and TRBJ2-1, with 10 nucleotides matching TRBD2. The J segment lost 6 bases and the V segment lost 1 base, leaving 6 bases of the junction unmatched. Germline assignment: CDR1 MNHEY and CDR2 SMNVEV (reference sequence). The CDR3 covers 16 residues.

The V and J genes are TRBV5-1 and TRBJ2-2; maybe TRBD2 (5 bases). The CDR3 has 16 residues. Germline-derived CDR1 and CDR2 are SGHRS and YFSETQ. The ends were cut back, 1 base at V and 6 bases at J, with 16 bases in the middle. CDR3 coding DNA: TGCGCCAGCAGCTTGAGCTCAGGAGGAGCCGCCGGGGAGCTGTTTTTT. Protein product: CASSLSSGGAAGELFF.